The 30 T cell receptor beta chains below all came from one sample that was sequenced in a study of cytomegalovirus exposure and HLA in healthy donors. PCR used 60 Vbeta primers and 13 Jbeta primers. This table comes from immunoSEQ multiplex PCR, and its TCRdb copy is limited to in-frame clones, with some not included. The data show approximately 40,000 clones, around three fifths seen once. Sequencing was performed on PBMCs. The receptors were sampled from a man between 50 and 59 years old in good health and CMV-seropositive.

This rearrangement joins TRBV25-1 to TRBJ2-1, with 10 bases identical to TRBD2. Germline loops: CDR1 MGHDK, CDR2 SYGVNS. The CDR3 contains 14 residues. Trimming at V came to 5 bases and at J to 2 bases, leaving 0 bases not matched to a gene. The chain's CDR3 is CASSTSGAYNEQFF. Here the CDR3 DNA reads TGTGCCAGCAGTACTAGCGGGGCCTACAATGAGCAGTTCTTC.

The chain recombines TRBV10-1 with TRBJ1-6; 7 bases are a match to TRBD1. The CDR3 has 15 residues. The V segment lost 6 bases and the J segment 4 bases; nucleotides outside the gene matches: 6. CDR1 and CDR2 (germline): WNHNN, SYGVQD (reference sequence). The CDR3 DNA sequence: TGCGCCAGCAGAAAACAGGGGATGTATAATTCACCCCTCCACTTT. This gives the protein CASRKQGMYNSPLHF.

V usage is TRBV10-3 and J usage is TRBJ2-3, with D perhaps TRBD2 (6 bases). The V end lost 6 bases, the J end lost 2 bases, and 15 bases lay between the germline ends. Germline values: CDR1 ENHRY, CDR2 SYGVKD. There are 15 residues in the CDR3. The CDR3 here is CAIRETGEVTDTQYF. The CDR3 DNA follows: TGTGCCATCAGAGAGACGGGGGAGGTCACAGATACGCAGTATTTT.

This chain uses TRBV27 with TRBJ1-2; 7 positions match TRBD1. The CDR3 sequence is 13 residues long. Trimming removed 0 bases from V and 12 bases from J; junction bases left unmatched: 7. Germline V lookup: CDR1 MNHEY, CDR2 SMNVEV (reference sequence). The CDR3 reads CASSLSQQGMHTF. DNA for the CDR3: TGTGCCAGCAGTTTATCCCAACAGGGGATGCACACCTTC.

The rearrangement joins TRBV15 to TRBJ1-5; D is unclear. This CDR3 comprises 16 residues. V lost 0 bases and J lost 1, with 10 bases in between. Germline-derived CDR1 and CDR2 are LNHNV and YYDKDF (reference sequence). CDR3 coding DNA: TGTGCCACCAGCAGAGATCTAGACGGAAGCAATCAGCCCCAGCATTTT. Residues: CATSRDLDGSNQPQHF.

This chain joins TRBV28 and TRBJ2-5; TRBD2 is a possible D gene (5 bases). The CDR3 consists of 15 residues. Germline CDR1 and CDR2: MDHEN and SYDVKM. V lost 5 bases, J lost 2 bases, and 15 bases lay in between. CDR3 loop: CASSGGSMDQETQYF. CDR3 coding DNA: TGTGCCAGCAGTGGAGGATCCATGGATCAAGAGACCCAGTACTTC.

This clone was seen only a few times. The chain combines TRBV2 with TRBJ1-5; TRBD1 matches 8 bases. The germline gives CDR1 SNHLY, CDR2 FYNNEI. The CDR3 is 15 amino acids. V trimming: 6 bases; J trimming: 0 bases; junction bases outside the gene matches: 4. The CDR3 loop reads CASSATGDSNQPQHF. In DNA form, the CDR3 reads TGTGCCAGCAGCGCGACAGGGGATAGCAATCAGCCCCAGCATTTT.

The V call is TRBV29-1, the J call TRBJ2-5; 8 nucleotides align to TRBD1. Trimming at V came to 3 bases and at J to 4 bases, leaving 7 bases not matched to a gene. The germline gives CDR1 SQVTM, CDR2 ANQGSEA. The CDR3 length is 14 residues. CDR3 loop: CSVEGRGLIETQYF. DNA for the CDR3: TGCAGCGTTGAGGGCAGGGGGCTTATAGAGACCCAGTACTTC.

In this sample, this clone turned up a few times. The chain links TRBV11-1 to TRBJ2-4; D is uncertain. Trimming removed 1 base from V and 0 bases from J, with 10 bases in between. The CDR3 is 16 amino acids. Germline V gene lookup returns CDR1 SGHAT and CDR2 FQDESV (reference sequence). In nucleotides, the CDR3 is TGTGCCAGCAGCTTAGGTGGCAGAATAGCCAAAAACATTCAGTACTTC. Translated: CASSLGGRIAKNIQYF.

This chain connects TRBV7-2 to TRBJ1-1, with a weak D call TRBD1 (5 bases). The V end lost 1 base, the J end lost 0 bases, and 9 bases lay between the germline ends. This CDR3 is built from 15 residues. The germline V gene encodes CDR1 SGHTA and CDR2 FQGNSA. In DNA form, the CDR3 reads TGTGCCAGCAGCTTAGGGGGCAGTTTGAACACTGAAGCTTTCTTT. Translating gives CASSLGGSLNTEAFF.

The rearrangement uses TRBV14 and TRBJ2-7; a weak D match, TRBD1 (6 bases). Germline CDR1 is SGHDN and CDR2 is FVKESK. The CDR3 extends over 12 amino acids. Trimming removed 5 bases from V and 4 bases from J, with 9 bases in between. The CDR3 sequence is CASSVGQYEQYF. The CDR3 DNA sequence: TGTGCCAGCAGCGTCGGACAGTACGAGCAGTACTTC. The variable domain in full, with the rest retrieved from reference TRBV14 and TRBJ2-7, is EAGVTQFPSHSVIEKGQTVTLRCDPISGHDNLYWYRRVMGKEIKFLLHFVKESKQDESGMPNNRFLAERTGGTYSTLKVQPAELEDSGVYFCASSVGQYEQYFGPGTRLTVT.

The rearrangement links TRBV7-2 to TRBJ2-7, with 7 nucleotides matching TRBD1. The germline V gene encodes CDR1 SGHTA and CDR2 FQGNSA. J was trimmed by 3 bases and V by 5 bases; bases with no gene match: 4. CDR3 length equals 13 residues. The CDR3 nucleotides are TGTGCCAGCAGCCGCAGACAGGGCTACGAGCAGTACTTC. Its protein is CASSRRQGYEQYF.

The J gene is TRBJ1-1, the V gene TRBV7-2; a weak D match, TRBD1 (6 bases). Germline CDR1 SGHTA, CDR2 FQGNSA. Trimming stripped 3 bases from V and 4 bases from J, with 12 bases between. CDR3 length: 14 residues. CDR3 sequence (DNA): TGTGCCAGCAGCTTGGGGGGGGCGGCCACTGAAGCTTTCTTT. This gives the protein CASSLGGAATEAFF.

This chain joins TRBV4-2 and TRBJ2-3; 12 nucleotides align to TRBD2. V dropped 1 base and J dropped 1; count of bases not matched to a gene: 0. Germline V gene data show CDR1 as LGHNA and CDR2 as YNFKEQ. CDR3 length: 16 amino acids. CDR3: CASSQASGGGTDTQYF. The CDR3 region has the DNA TGTGCCAGCAGCCAAGCTAGCGGGGGGGGCACAGATACGCAGTATTTT.

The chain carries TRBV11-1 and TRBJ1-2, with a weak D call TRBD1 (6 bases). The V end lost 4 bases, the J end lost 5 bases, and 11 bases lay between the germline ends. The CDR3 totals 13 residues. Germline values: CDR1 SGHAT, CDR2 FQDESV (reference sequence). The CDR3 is CASSSDSRYGYTF. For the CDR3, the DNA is TGTGCCAGCAGCTCGGACAGTAGATATGGCTACACCTTC.

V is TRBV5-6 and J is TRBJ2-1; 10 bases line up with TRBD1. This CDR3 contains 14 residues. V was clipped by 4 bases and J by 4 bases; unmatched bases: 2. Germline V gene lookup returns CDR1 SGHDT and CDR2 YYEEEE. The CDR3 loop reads CASSPDRGYNEQFF. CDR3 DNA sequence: TGTGCCAGCAGCCCGGACAGGGGGTACAATGAGCAGTTCTTC.

The CDR3 coding sequence is TGTGCCACCAGCAGAGGTCGGGGAGGGGGACATGAGCAGTTCTTC. This encodes CATSRGRGGGHEQFF. This sequence joins TRBV15 and TRBJ2-1; the D gene is possibly TRBD2 (7 bases). V lost 1 base and J lost 8, with 15 bases in between. Per germline, CDR1 LNHNV and CDR2 YYDKDF (reference sequence). CDR3 length: 15 residues.

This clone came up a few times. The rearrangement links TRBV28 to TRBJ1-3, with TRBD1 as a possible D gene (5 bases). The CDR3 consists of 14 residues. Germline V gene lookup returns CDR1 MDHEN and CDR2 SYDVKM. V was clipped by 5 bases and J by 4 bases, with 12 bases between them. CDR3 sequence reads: CASSGRDYGNTIYF. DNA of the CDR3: TGTGCCAGCAGTGGTAGGGACTACGGAAACACCATATATTTT. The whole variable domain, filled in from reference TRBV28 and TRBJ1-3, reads DVKVTQSSRYLVKRTGEKVFLECVQDMDHENMFWYRQDPGLGLRLIYFSYDVKMKEKGDIPEGYSVSREKKERFSLILESASTNQTSMYLCASSGRDYGNTIYFGEGSWLTVV.

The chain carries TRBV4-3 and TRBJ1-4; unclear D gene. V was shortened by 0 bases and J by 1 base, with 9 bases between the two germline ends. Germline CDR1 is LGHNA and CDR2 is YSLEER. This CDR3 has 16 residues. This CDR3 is CASSQDPLRTNEKLFF. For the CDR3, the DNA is TGCGCCAGCAGCCAAGATCCCCTTAGAACTAATGAAAAACTGTTTTTT.

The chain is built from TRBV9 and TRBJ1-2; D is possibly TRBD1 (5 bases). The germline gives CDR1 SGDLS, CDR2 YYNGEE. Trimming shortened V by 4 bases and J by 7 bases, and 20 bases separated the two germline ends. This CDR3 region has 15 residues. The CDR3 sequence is CASSTEGTGEGGYTF. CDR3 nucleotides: TGTGCCAGCAGCACCGAGGGTACGGGGGAGGGTGGCTACACCTTC.

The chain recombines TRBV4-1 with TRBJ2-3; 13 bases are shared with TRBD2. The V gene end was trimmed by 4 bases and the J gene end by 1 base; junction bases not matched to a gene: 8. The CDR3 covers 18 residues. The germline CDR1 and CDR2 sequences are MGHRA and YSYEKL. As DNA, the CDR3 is TGCGCCAGCAGCCGGGGCCCGGGGACTAGCGGGGGCACAGATACGCAGTATTTT. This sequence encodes CASSRGPGTSGGTDTQYF.

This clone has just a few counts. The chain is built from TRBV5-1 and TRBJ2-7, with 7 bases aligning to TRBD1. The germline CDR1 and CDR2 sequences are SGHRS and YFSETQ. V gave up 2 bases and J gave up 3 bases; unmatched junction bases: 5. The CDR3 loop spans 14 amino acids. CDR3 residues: CASSLQGSGYEQYF. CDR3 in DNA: TGCGCCAGCAGCTTACAGGGGAGCGGCTACGAGCAGTACTTC.

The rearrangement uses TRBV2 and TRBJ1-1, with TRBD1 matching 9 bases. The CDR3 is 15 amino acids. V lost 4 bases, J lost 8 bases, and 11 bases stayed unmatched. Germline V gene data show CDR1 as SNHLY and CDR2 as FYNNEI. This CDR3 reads CASSVRLEQGAEAFF. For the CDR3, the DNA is TGTGCCAGCAGTGTGAGGTTGGAACAGGGGGCAGAAGCTTTCTTT. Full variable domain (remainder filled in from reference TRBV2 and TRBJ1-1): EPEVTQTPSHQVTQMGQEVILRCVPISNHLYFYWYRQILGQKVEFLVSFYNNEISEKSEIFDDQFSVERPDGSNFTLKIRSTKLEDSAMYFCASSVRLEQGAEAFFGQGTRLTVV.

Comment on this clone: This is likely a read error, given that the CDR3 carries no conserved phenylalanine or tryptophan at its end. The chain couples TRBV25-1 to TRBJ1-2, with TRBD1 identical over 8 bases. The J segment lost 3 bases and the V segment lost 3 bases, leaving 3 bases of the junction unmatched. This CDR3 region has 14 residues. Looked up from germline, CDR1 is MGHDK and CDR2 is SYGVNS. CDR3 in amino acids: CASSDRTGYYGYTL. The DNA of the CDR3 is TGTGCCAGCAGTGATCGGACAGGGTACTATGGCTACACCCTC.

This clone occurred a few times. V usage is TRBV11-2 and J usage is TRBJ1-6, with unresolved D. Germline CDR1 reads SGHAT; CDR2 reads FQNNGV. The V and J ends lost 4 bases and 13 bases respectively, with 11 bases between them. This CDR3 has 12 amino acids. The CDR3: CASSYPRSPLHF. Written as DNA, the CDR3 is TGTGCCAGCAGCTATCCCCGGTCGCCCCTCCACTTT.

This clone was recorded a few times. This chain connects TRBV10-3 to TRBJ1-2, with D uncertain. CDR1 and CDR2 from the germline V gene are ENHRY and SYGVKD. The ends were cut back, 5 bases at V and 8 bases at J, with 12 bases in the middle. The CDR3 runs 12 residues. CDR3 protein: CAISTELRGYTF. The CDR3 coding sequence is TGTGCCATCAGTACGGAGTTACGGGGCTACACCTTC.

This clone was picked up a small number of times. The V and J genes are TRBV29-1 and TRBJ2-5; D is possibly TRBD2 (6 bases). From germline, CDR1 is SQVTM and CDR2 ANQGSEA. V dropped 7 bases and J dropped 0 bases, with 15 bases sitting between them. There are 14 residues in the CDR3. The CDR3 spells CSANIADHQETQYF. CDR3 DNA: TGCAGCGCCAATATAGCGGACCACCAAGAGACCCAGTACTTC.

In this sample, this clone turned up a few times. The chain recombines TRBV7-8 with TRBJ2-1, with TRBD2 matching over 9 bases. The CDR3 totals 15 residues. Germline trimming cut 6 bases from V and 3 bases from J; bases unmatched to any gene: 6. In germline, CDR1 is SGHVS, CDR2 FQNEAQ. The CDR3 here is CASSLSGSYYNEQFF. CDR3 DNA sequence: TGTGCCAGCAGTCTTAGCGGGAGCTACTACAATGAGCAGTTCTTC.

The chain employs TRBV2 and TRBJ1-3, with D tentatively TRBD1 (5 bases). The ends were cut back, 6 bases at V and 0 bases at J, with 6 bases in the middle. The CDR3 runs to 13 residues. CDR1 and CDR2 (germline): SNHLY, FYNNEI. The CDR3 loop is CASRQDSGNTIYF. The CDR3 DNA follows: TGTGCCAGCAGACAGGACTCTGGAAACACCATATATTTT.

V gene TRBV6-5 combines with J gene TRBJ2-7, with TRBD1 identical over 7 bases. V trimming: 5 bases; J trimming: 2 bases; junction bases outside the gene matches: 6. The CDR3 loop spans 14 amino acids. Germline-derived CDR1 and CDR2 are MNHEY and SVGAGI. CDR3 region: CASSQDRPPYEQYF. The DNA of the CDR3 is TGTGCCAGCAGTCAGGACAGGCCCCCCTACGAGCAGTACTTC.